These 27 T cell receptor beta chains came from one sample sequenced in a study of cytomegalovirus exposure and HLA in healthy donors. The study ran its PCR with 60 Vbeta and 13 Jbeta primers. The data were produced by immunoSEQ multiplex PCR, yet TCRdb's version contains in-frame clones alone and is incomplete. Of 45,000 to 65,000 clones in the sample, roughly 80% were seen once. The specimen sequenced was PBMCs. The source of these receptors is a woman between 40 and 50 years old in good health and CMV-seropositive.

This chain joins TRBV4-1 and TRBJ1-5; 9 positions agree with TRBD1. The CDR3 loop spans 15 amino acids. V was clipped by 5 bases and J by 3 bases; unmatched bases: 5. CDR1 is MGHRA and CDR2 is YSYEKL in the germline V gene. CDR3 residues: CASSAGTGLNQPQHF. CDR3 nucleotide sequence: TGCGCCAGCAGCGCGGGGACAGGGCTCAATCAGCCCCAGCATTTT.

This clone was recorded a few times. The chain joins TRBV2 to TRBJ1-6; 8 nucleotides match TRBD1. Unmatched junction bases numbered 2, after V lost 6 bases and J lost 1 base. The germline V gene has CDR1 SNHLY and CDR2 FYNNEI. This CDR3 contains 15 residues. In nucleotides, the CDR3 is TGTGCCAGCAGCGACAGGGGTTCCTATAATTCACCCCTCCACTTT. This gives the protein CASSDRGSYNSPLHF.

The chain links TRBV18 to TRBJ1-1; the D is unclear. The germline CDR1 and CDR2 sequences are KGHSH and LQKENI. The CDR3 loop spans 13 amino acids. V lost 3 bases and J 7 bases, leaving 12 bases between the germline ends. The CDR3 reads CASSPTGSVEAFF. Here the CDR3 DNA reads TGTGCCAGCTCACCGACTGGGAGCGTTGAAGCTTTCTTT.

The chain joins TRBV6-4 to TRBJ1-2, with 10 bases fitting TRBD1. Germline CDR1 is MRHNA and CDR2 is SNTAGT. The CDR3 consists of 14 residues. The trim removed 6 bases at V and 6 bases at J, leaving 7 bases unmatched. Written as DNA, the CDR3 is TGTGCCAGCAGACAGACAGGGGGCGAAGATGGCTACACCTTC. Protein sequence: CASRQTGGEDGYTF.

Only one count was recorded for this clone. One junction end does not reproduce the germline sequence, and a read error may be involved. This chain uses TRBV6-6 with TRBJ2-4; TRBD1 might be the D (5 bases). Germline V gene data show CDR1 as MNHNY and CDR2 as SVGAGI (reference sequence). The CDR3 totals 11 residues. The chain's CDR3 is CASSYGASDSF. In nucleotides, the CDR3 is TGTGCCAGCAGTTACGGGGCCTCAGATTCCTTC.

The chain combines TRBV28 with TRBJ2-3, with D maybe TRBD1 (6 bases). The CDR3 consists of 15 residues. The V gene lost 5 bases and the J gene lost 0 bases, with 12 bases spanning the gap. Germline values: CDR1 MDHEN, CDR2 SYDVKM. The CDR3 sequence: CASSPGQTSTDTQYF. CDR3 nucleotides: TGTGCCAGCAGTCCCGGACAGACTAGCACAGATACGCAGTATTTT.

The chain combines TRBV27 with TRBJ2-7; 7 positions agree with TRBD1. This CDR3 has 15 amino acids. V shed 5 bases, J shed 7 bases, and the junction held 14 bases outside the gene matches. Germline loops: CDR1 MNHEY, CDR2 SMNVEV (reference sequence). The CDR3, as DNA: TGTGCCAGCAGTCCGCACCGGACAGGACCCTCAGAGCAGTACTTC. Translation gives CASSPHRTGPSEQYF.

The V gene is TRBV11-2, the J gene TRBJ2-7, with TRBD1 matching over 7 bases. V was pared by 4 bases and J by 6 bases, with 15 bases of the junction left unmatched. Germline V gene sequence: CDR1 SGHAT, CDR2 FQNNGV. CDR3 length: 16 amino acids. This chain's CDR3 is CASSSRFSQGLREQYF. CDR3 DNA: TGTGCCAGCAGCTCTCGCTTCTCACAGGGGCTTCGCGAGCAGTACTTC. Filled out from reference TRBV11-2 and TRBJ2-7, the complete variable domain reads EAGVAQSPRYKIIEKRQSVAFWCNPISGHATLYWYQQILGQGPKLLIQFQNNGVVDDSQLPKDRFSAERLKGVDSTLKIQPAKLEDSAVYLCASSSRFSQGLREQYFGPGTRLTVT.

This chain connects TRBV5-1 to TRBJ2-7; 9 nucleotides align to TRBD2. The CDR3 loop spans 15 amino acids. Germline CDR1 and CDR2: SGHRS and YFSETQ. J gave up 3 bases and V 4 bases, and 8 bases lay outside the gene matches. The CDR3 nucleotides are TGCGCCAGCAGCAGGGCGGGGGGGTCTTTCTACGAGCAGTACTTC. Translated: CASSRAGGSFYEQYF.

CDR3 region: CATRTSGGTSYEQYF. CDR3 DNA: TGTGCCACTCGGACTAGCGGGGGGACCTCCTACGAGCAGTACTTC. The chain joins TRBV2 to TRBJ2-7; 14 nucleotides align to TRBD2. The CDR3 runs to 15 residues. V lost 10 bases and J lost 0; bases outside the gene matches: 5. CDR1 is SNHLY and CDR2 is FYNNEI in the germline V gene.

This chain connects TRBV6-4 to TRBJ2-3; 7 bases match TRBD2. The CDR3 runs 16 residues. V lost 0 bases, J lost 0 bases, and 3 bases stayed unmatched. CDR1 MRHNA and CDR2 SNTAGT come from the germline V gene. CDR3 residues: CASSDSVGGSTDTQYF. CDR3 nucleotide sequence: TGTGCCAGCAGTGACTCTGTCGGGGGGAGCACAGATACGCAGTATTTT.

In DNA, the CDR3 is TGTGCCTGGGGGTCAGGTACCTACGAGCAGTACTTC. Its translation: CAWGSGTYEQYF. The rearrangement links TRBV30 to TRBJ2-7; D unresolved. Germline loops: CDR1 GTSNPN, CDR2 SVGIG (reference sequence). The length of the CDR3 is 12 residues. The V gene lost 5 bases and the J gene lost 2 bases, with 10 bases spanning the gap.

J is TRBJ2-7 and V is TRBV10-2; TRBD2 might be the D (7 bases). The CDR3 runs to 14 residues. V was pared by 8 bases and J by 2 bases, with 16 bases between. Looked up from germline, CDR1 is WSHSY and CDR2 is SAAADI. CDR3: CASWEEGGTYEQYF. Here the CDR3 DNA reads TGCGCCAGCTGGGAAGAGGGGGGGACCTACGAGCAGTACTTC.

The J gene is TRBJ2-3, the V gene TRBV7-3; D is ambiguous. Trimming took 4 bases from V and 2 from J, leaving 7 bases between them. There are 13 residues in the CDR3. Germline assignment: CDR1 SGHTA and CDR2 FQGTGA. DNA of the CDR3: TGTGCCAGCAGCTCAGATTTCACAGATACGCAGTATTTT. It encodes CASSSDFTDTQYF.

This clone came up once. The gene calls are TRBV9 and TRBJ2-5, with 7 bases matching TRBD1. V gave up 0 bases and J gave up 3 bases; unmatched junction bases: 2. The CDR3 runs 14 residues. Germline values: CDR1 SGDLS, CDR2 YYNGEE. The CDR3 nucleotides are TGTGCCAGCAGCGTAGTAGGGGGCAAAGAGACCCAGTACTTC. Protein: CASSVVGGKETQYF.

This chain links TRBV27 with TRBJ1-5; D unresolved. Germline-derived CDR1 and CDR2 are MNHEY and SMNVEV (reference sequence). Trimming stripped 2 bases from V and 4 bases from J, with 6 bases between. This CDR3 has 13 amino acids. The CDR3 sequence: CASSLEANQPQHF. CDR3 sequence (DNA): TGTGCCAGCAGTTTAGAAGCGAATCAGCCCCAGCATTTT.

The chain uses TRBV11-2 and TRBJ2-1, with 10 bases identical to TRBD2. CDR1 and CDR2 (germline): SGHAT, FQNNGV. CDR3 length: 15 residues. The J segment lost 8 bases and the V segment lost 5 bases, leaving 9 bases of the junction unmatched. The CDR3 loop is CASSRTSGARDEQFF. The CDR3 bases are TGTGCCAGCAGCCGCACTAGCGGGGCGCGGGATGAGCAGTTCTTC.

The chain is built from TRBV11-2 and TRBJ2-7; maybe TRBD1 (5 bases). The CDR3 spans 12 residues. Trimming left V 5 bases short and J 3 bases short, with 8 bases between. CDR1 and CDR2 (germline): SGHAT, FQNNGV. The CDR3 reads CASSHGHYEQYF. CDR3 nucleotide sequence: TGTGCCAGCAGCCACGGACACTACGAGCAGTACTTC.

The rearrangement uses TRBV7-9 and TRBJ1-6; 8 nucleotides match TRBD1. Germline V lookup: CDR1 SEHNR, CDR2 FQNEAQ (reference sequence). The CDR3 consists of 16 residues. V gave up 1 base and J gave up 9 bases; unmatched junction bases: 8. Written as DNA, the CDR3 is TGTGCCAGCAGCTTAGGAGGGACAGGTGGCGGTTCACCCCTCCACTTT. The encoded protein is CASSLGGTGGGSPLHF.

This clone was observed a single time. The gene calls are TRBV6-5 and TRBJ2-3, with no clear D. Germline CDR1 and CDR2: MNHEY and SVGAGI. The V end lost 0 bases, the J end lost 3 bases, and 7 bases lay between the germline ends. The CDR3 consists of 14 residues. The DNA of the CDR3 is TGTGCCAGCAGTTACTCGAGGCAGACAGATACGCAGTATTTT. Translation gives CASSYSRQTDTQYF.

The V and J genes are TRBV9 and TRBJ2-1; 7 nucleotides agree with TRBD2. The CDR3 has 15 amino acids. Germline-derived CDR1 and CDR2 are SGDLS and YYNGEE. V was pared by 0 bases and J by 1 base, with 1 base of the junction left unmatched. As DNA, the CDR3 is TGTGCCAGCAGCGTAGATAGCGGGTCCTACAATGAGCAGTTCTTC. Translated: CASSVDSGSYNEQFF.

The J gene is TRBJ1-1, the V gene TRBV5-6; a weak D match, TRBD1 (5 bases). The germline gives CDR1 SGHDT, CDR2 YYEEEE. The CDR3 covers 14 residues. The V gene lost 4 bases and the J gene lost 3 bases, with 13 bases spanning the gap. CDR3 bases: TGTGCCAGCAGCCTGCAGGGTTGGGACACTGAAGCTTTCTTT. Protein: CASSLQGWDTEAFF.

The sample holds one count of this clone. The gene calls are TRBV7-2 and TRBJ2-5, with unresolved D. The CDR3 spans 13 residues. Germline assignment: CDR1 SGHTA and CDR2 FQGNSA. With 3 bases removed from V and 2 bases from J, the gap between germline ends came to 7 bases. The CDR3, as DNA: TGTGCCAGCAGCTTTCGACTGCAAGAGACCCAGTACTTC. Translation gives CASSFRLQETQYF.

The J gene is TRBJ1-1, the V gene TRBV15, with a tentative D call TRBD1 (5 bases). The CDR3 consists of 13 residues. Germline CDR1 LNHNV, CDR2 YYDKDF (reference sequence). Trimming left V 8 bases short and J 2 bases short, with 12 bases between. DNA of the CDR3: TGTGCCACCCGGGGGGGAAGAAACACTGAAGCTTTCTTT. Protein sequence: CATRGGRNTEAFF.

The rearrangement joins TRBV27 to TRBJ2-2, with D possibly TRBD1 on 6 matching bases. Germline V lookup: CDR1 MNHEY, CDR2 SMNVEV (reference sequence). The CDR3 is 12 amino acids. V lost 6 bases and J 7 bases, leaving 9 bases between the germline ends. CDR3 residues: CASRTGFGELFF. In nucleotides, the CDR3 is TGTGCCAGCAGAACAGGGTTCGGGGAGCTGTTTTTT.

The CDR3 protein is CASSEARGQGVTEAFF. CDR3 nucleotide sequence: TGTGCCAGCAGTGAAGCGAGGGGACAGGGAGTCACTGAAGCTTTCTTT. This chain uses TRBV6-1 with TRBJ1-1, with 9 positions matching TRBD1. V trimming: 0 bases; J trimming: 4 bases; junction bases outside the gene matches: 6. This CDR3 comprises 16 residues. Germline loops: CDR1 MNHNS, CDR2 SASEGT.

This chain connects TRBV7-8 to TRBJ1-1; perhaps TRBD1 as D (5 bases). The germline V and J ends were trimmed by 5 bases and 9 bases, with 22 bases remaining between them. CDR3 length: 15 amino acids. Germline V CDR1 and CDR2: SGHVS, FQNEAQ. CDR3 protein: CASSPERGTWVKAFF. The CDR3 DNA reads TGTGCCAGCAGCCCCGAGCGGGGCACTTGGGTTAAAGCTTTCTTT.